Following are 20 T cell receptor beta chains from one sample sequenced in a study of CD8+CD57+ T cells in acquired aplastic anemia. The template for TCR beta VDJ and CDR3 sequence profiling was genomic DNA. TCRdb independently ran MiXCR on the reads; one entry per CDR3 protein. Here the sample spans 200,000 or so distinct CDR3 sequences, around 66% being singletons. Material: sorted CD4+, CD8+, or CD8+CD57+ T cells (not recorded which) from PBMCs. The receptors were sampled from a human donor with severe aplastic anemia or a healthy control (not recorded which).

This clonotype was counted ten times or more. The rearrangement uses TRBV7-9 and TRBJ2-3; 11 bases align to TRBD2. The CDR3 has 16 residues. V trimming: 5 bases; J trimming: 2 bases; junction bases outside the gene matches: 6. Looked up from germline, CDR1 is SEHNR and CDR2 is FQNEAQ (reference sequence). The CDR3 loop reads CASSTGLADITDTQYF. As DNA, the CDR3 is TGTGCCAGCAGCACGGGACTAGCGGACATCACAGATACGCAGTATTTT.

The J gene is TRBJ1-2, the V gene TRBV7-6; 7 bases fit TRBD1. CDR1 is SGHVS, CDR2 FNYEAQ, per germline. The CDR3 extends over 13 amino acids. V was pared by 5 bases and J by 4 bases, with 4 bases of the junction left unmatched. This chain's CDR3 is CASSGDRFYGYTF. CDR3 bases: TGTGCCAGCAGCGGGGACAGATTCTATGGCTACACCTTC.

The genes are TRBV5-1 and TRBJ2-1, with D tentatively TRBD1 or TRBD2 (6 bases each). CDR1 SGHRS and CDR2 YFSETQ come from the germline V gene. The CDR3 spans 14 residues. V gave up 2 bases and J gave up 13 bases, with 19 bases separating them. CDR3 in amino acids: CASSFTGADSTQFF. In nucleotides, the CDR3 is TGCGCCAGCAGCTTTACGGGGGCGGACTCAACCCAGTTCTTC.

Of note for this clonotype: This may be a read error, as it is one base from a much larger clone. The DNA is left out, because the CDR3 cannot be placed on it with certainty; the CDR3 is given as TCRdb lists it. The chain has TRBV25-1 and TRBJ2-7. With termini counted, the CDR3 has 17 amino acids. The germline V gene encodes CDR1 MGHDK and CDR2 SYGVNS. The CDR3 loop reads CDSSIYLCSVAQNEQYF.

The CDR3 bases are TGTGCCAGCAGCCAGGTGGGAGCGGGGGGGCCGAGCGGGGAGCTGTTTTTT. It is translated as CASSQVGAGGPSGELFF. The genes are TRBV7-9 and TRBJ2-2, with 10 positions matching TRBD2. J gave up 7 bases and V 5 bases, and 13 bases lay outside the gene matches. The CDR3 extends over 17 amino acids. Germline V CDR1 and CDR2: SEHNR, FQNEAQ (reference sequence).

The gene calls are TRBV7-9 and TRBJ2-3; TRBD1 aligns across 10 bases. The CDR3 is 15 residues long. Germline loops: CDR1 SEHNR, CDR2 FQNEAQ (reference sequence). V lost 6 bases to trimming and J lost 5 bases; unmatched junction nucleotides: 8. CDR3 nucleotide sequence: TGTGCCAGCAGATCCGGGACAGGGGTGGAAGATACGCAGTATTTT. Its protein product is CASRSGTGVEDTQYF.

This clonotype was recorded many times. V is TRBV5-6 and J is TRBJ2-7; D gene uncertain. This CDR3 comprises 13 residues. Germline V CDR1 and CDR2: SGHDT, YYEEEE. V was trimmed by 0 bases and J by 4 bases, leaving 8 bases between them. The chain's CDR3 is CASSLGGVYEQYF. The CDR3 DNA is TGTGCCAGCAGCTTGGGTGGGGTTTACGAGCAGTACTTC.

The gene calls are TRBV2 and TRBJ1-2; no clear D gene. V dropped 1 base and J dropped 0 bases, with 6 bases sitting between them. Germline V gene data show CDR1 as SNHLY and CDR2 as FYNNEI. The CDR3 sequence is 14 residues long. This chain's CDR3 is CASSEVGSNYGYTF. The DNA for the CDR3 is TGTGCCAGCAGTGAAGTCGGTTCTAACTATGGCTACACCTTC.

As regards this clonotype: Because the CDR3 is missing its conserved closing phenylalanine or tryptophan, this is likely a read error. No DNA is shown, since the ends of the CDR3 on it are uncertain; the CDR3 is the one TCRdb lists. V gene TRBV29-1 combines with J gene TRBJ2-5. The CDR3 has 9 amino acids, counting both end residues. The V gene's germline CDR1 is SQVTM and CDR2 ANQGSEA. This CDR3 reads CSVERELPP.

V usage is TRBV10-3 and J usage is TRBJ1-5, with D possibly being TRBD1 (5 bases). The CDR3 has 15 amino acids. CDR1 and CDR2 from the germline V gene are ENHRY and SYGVKD. V lost 5 bases to trimming and J lost 0 bases, with 11 bases between them. CDR3 in DNA: TGTGCCATCAGTTATGACAGCAATAGCAATCAGCCCCAGCATTTT. Translation: CAISYDSNSNQPQHF.

This clonotype was picked up a small number of times. The chain uses TRBV12-3 or TRBV12-4 and TRBJ2-7, with D tentatively TRBD1 (6 bases). V gave up 5 bases and J gave up 0 bases, with 8 bases separating them. This CDR3 comprises 13 residues. CDR3 region: CASSGDNSYEQYF. The CDR3, as DNA: TGTGCCAGCAGTGGGGACAACTCCTACGAGCAGTACTTC.

The rearrangement uses TRBV19 and TRBJ2-4, with D perhaps TRBD2 (5 bases). Trimming cost V 3 bases and J 3 bases, with 24 bases left between them. Per the germline V gene, CDR1 is LNHDA and CDR2 is SQIVND (reference sequence). This CDR3 has 19 amino acids. The CDR3 sequence is CASSILRADNKQSKNIQYF. Here the CDR3 DNA reads TGTGCCAGTAGTATCCTGAGGGCAGATAACAAACAAAGCAAAAACATTCAGTACTTC.

The chain carries TRBV18 and TRBJ2-1, with a tentative D call TRBD2 (7 bases). V lost 8 bases and J 5 bases, leaving 16 bases between the germline ends. The CDR3 runs 14 residues. Germline lookup yields CDR1 KGHSH and CDR2 LQKENI. The CDR3 nucleotides read TGTGCCAGCGCCGGGGGGCACTTAAACAATGAGCAGTTCTTC. Translation: CASAGGHLNNEQFF.

This clonotype was detected ten times or more. This chain uses TRBV12-3 or TRBV12-4 with TRBJ2-1, with 9 positions matching TRBD1. V trimming: 1 base; J trimming: 7 bases; junction bases outside the gene matches: 2. This CDR3 is built from 14 residues. This CDR3 is CASSLGQGVNEQFF. The CDR3 coding sequence is TGTGCCAGCAGTTTAGGACAGGGGGTGAATGAGCAGTTCTTC.

The rearrangement joins TRBV20-1 to TRBJ2-5; 7 bases map to TRBD1. There are 16 residues in the CDR3. V lost 0 bases to trimming and J lost 1 base; unmatched junction nucleotides: 8. Germline CDR1 is DFQATT and CDR2 is SNEGSKA (reference sequence). CDR3 region: CSARDPNTGAQETQYF. CDR3 sequence (DNA): TGCAGTGCTAGAGATCCTAATACAGGGGCCCAAGAGACCCAGTACTTC.

In this sample, this clonotype turned up once. The chain combines TRBV20-1 with TRBJ2-7, with TRBD1 as a possible D gene (5 bases). The V gene lost 0 bases and the J gene lost 3 bases, with 15 bases spanning the gap. This CDR3 contains 15 residues. The germline CDR1 and CDR2 sequences are DFQATT and SNEGSKA (reference sequence). This chain's CDR3 is CSARDWGGTGYEQYF. CDR3 DNA sequence: TGCAGTGCTAGAGATTGGGGCGGTACAGGCTACGAGCAGTACTTC.

V usage is TRBV7-9 and J usage is TRBJ2-7; 11 bases agree with TRBD2. Germline CDR1 is SEHNR and CDR2 is FQNEAQ (reference sequence). The CDR3 covers 17 residues. The V and J ends lost 3 bases and 0 bases, in that order; junction bases with no gene match: 7. CDR3 in DNA: TGTGCCAGCAGCTTCCAAGCCGGACTAGCGGGCTCCTACGAGCAGTACTTC. It encodes CASSFQAGLAGSYEQYF. The whole variable domain, remainder taken from reference TRBV7-9 and TRBJ2-7, is DTGVSQNPRHKITKRGQNVTFRCDPISEHNRLYWYRQTLGQGPEFLTYFQNEAQLEKSRLLSDRFSAERPKGSFSTLEIQRTEQGDSAMYLCASSFQAGLAGSYEQYFGPGTRLTVT.

This clonotype was detected many times. The chain recombines TRBV24-1 with TRBJ2-3; 11 positions match TRBD2. Losses at the gene ends were 4 bases for V and 4 bases for J; bases not matched to a gene: 12. Germline lookup yields CDR1 KGHDR and CDR2 SFDVKD. CDR3 length: 18 amino acids. CDR3 region: CATSDPNLAGGAADTQYF. The CDR3 nucleotides are TGTGCCACCAGTGACCCCAACCTAGCGGGGGGCGCGGCAGATACGCAGTATTTT.

The chain employs TRBV19 and TRBJ1-4; no reliable D call. Germline CDR1 reads LNHDA; CDR2 reads SQIVND (reference sequence). The CDR3 contains 14 residues. V shed 5 bases and J shed 0 bases, with 7 bases lying between them. For the CDR3, the DNA is TGTGCCAGTAGTCGGCAGGCAACTAATGAAAAACTGTTTTTT. As protein: CASSRQATNEKLFF.

The chain couples TRBV7-2 to TRBJ2-5, with D possibly TRBD2 on 7 matching bases. This CDR3 contains 15 residues. CDR1 is SGHTA, CDR2 FQGNSA, per germline. V dropped 0 bases and J dropped 4 bases, with 12 bases sitting between them. The CDR3 DNA sequence: TGTGCCAGCAGCTTAGCGGGGGGGGCGGGAGAGACCCAGTACTTC. Its translation: CASSLAGGAGETQYF.